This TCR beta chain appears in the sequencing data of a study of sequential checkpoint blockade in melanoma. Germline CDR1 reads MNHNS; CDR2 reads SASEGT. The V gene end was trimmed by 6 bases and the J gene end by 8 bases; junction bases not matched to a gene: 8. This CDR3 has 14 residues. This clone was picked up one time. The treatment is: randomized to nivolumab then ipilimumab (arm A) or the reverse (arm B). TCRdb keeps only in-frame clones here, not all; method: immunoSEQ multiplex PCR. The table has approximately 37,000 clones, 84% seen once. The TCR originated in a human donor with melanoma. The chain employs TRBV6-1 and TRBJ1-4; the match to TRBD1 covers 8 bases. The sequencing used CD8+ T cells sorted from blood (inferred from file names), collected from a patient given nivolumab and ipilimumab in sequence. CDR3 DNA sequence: TGTGCCAGCAGCCCGACAGGGGAGTGGGAAAAACTGTTTTTT. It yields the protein CASSPTGEWEKLFF.